This T cell receptor beta chain comes out of a study of T-cell reconstitution after alpha-beta-depleted transplantation in children. Study conclusions and caveats: Counts and diversity of T cells one year after transplant came mostly from newly produced T cells.

The germline V gene encodes CDR1 SEHNR and CDR2 FQNEAQ (reference sequence). This CDR3 comprises 14 residues. V trimming: 6 bases; J trimming: 4 bases; junction bases outside the gene matches: 4. As it was prepared, the TCRbeta library received unique molecular identifiers. TCRdb ran MiXCR on the PCR reads and lists one entry per CDR3 protein. This table holds about 300,000 distinct CDR3 sequences, 10% found once. In the case of this clonotype: Its specificity is not known.

V and J are TRBV7-9 and TRBJ2-2; 8 bases line up with TRBD1. The source is a boy in the first two years of life with acute myeloid leukemia, due to receive a stem cell transplant. The source was PBMCs, collected before TCRalphabeta/CD19-depleted stem cell transplant. CDR3 nucleotides: TGTGCCAGCAGGTGGACAGGGCTCACCGGGGAGCTGTTTTTT. Amino acid sequence: CASRWTGLTGELFF.